The rows below give T cell receptor beta chains drawn from one sample of a study of response to subunit inactivated influenza vaccine. Each CDR3 protein gets one entry after TCRdb re-called the RT-PCR reads with MiXCR. Here the sample spans some 500,000 distinct CDR3 sequences, over 10% being singletons. The sequencing used PBMCs from blood, collected 40 to 50 days after vaccination. The receptors derive from a man aged 45-60 years who received an inactivated influenza vaccine. Both conserved end residues are part of each CDR3. The D gene is left open where the match is weak. Size values are once, few and many counts, or a class for expanded clones, and some rows have none.

NA	TRBV14	TRBJ1-1	NA	TGTGCCAGCAGCACAAATTGGAAGGGCACTGAAGCTTTCTTT	CASSTNWKGTEAFF
TRBD2	TRBV20-1	TRBJ2-7	NA	TGCAGTGCTAGAGTTCCCCCGGGAGGGCGGAGACCCTACGAGCAGTACTTC	CSARVPPGGRRPYEQYF
TRBD2	TRBV4-3	TRBJ2-5	NA	TGCGCCAGCAGCCCCGCCGTCCGGGGGGGGTACCAAGAGACCCAGTACTTC	CASSPAVRGGYQETQYF
TRBD1	TRBV10-3	TRBJ2-3	few	TGTGCCATCGAGGAACAGGGGGCGAATACGCAGTATTTT	CAIEEQGANTQYF
NA	TRBV11-3	TRBJ2-1	few	TGTGCCAGCAGCTCCCAACAAGGCAATGAGCAGTTCTTC	CASSSQQGNEQFF
NA	TRBV20-1	TRBJ2-7	many	TGCAGTGCTAGAGTGGATCCCTACGAGCAGTACTTC	CSARVDPYEQYF
NA	TRBV25-1	TRBJ2-2	few	TGTGCCAGCTGCCTAATCGGGGAGCTGTTTTTT	CASCLIGELFF
NA	TRBV6-1	TRBJ2-7	NA	TGTGCCAGCACCGATAGACCTCCGGGACACCAACCCTACGAGCAGTACTTC	CASTDRPPGHQPYEQYF
NA	TRBV27	TRBJ2-7	NA	TGTGCCAGCAGTTTATCACGTTGGGGGGATTTGCAGTACTTC	CASSLSRWGDLQYF
NA	TRBV29-1	TRBJ2-5	NA	TGCAGCGCCAAGGGCAGGGCCCAAGAGACCCAGTACTTC	CSAKGRAQETQYF
NA	TRBV11-2	TRBJ2-7	NA	TGTGCCAGCAGCTTAGTGAACGGGGGACACGAGCAGTACTTC	CASSLVNGGHEQYF
NA	TRBV18	TRBJ2-2	once	TGTGCCAGCTCACCCGGGACCACCACTACCGGGGAGCTGTTTTTT	CASSPGTTTTGELFF
NA	TRBV12-3/TRBV12-4	TRBJ2-3	NA	TGTGCCATCAGTACTAGCAAGGATACGCAGTATTTT	CAISTSKDTQYF
NA	TRBV15	TRBJ2-7	NA	TGTGCCACCAGCAGAGAGGATGGGACCTCCTACGAGCAGTACTTC	CATSREDGTSYEQYF
TRBD1	TRBV6-7	TRBJ2-6	NA	TGTGCCAGCAGTTACTCGGACAGGGGTCCCGGGGCCAACGTCCTGACTTTC	CASSYSDRGPGANVLTF
NA	TRBV5-6	TRBJ2-7	few	TGTGCCAGCAGTGGGGGATTTACTTACGAGCAGTACTTC	CASSGGFTYEQYF
TRBD2	TRBV5-4	TRBJ2-7	NA	TGTGCCAGCAGCTGGGGGGGGGAGTACGAGCAGTACTTC	CASSWGGEYEQYF
TRBD2	TRBV28	TRBJ2-3	many	TGTGCCAGCAGCGGGGGGGGAGTGGGCACAGATACGCAGTATTTT	CASSGGGVGTDTQYF
NA	TRBV5-1	TRBJ2-3	NA	TGCGCCAGCAGTATCGAACCCAGTTTAGGGGATACGCAGTATTTT	CASSIEPSLGDTQYF
TRBD1	TRBV12-3/TRBV12-4	TRBJ2-7	few	TGTGCCAGCAGTTTACGGCTGCAGGGGGCCTACGAGCAGTACTTC	CASSLRLQGAYEQYF
NA	TRBV24-1	TRBJ2-2	few	TGTGCCACGCGGACTGAGAACACCGGGGAGCTGTTTTTT	CATRTENTGELFF
TRBD2	TRBV5-1	TRBJ2-5	once	TGCGCCAGCAGCTTGGGATTCGGGGGGGAGGTGGAGACCCAGTACTTC	CASSLGFGGEVETQYF
TRBD1	TRBV7-9	TRBJ2-7	many	TGTGCCAGCAGCGCCGGACAGGGAATGAAGACCCGCGAGCAGTACTTC	CASSAGQGMKTREQYF
NA	TRBV15	TRBJ2-5	few	TGTGCCACCAGCAGAAACAGGGTGGGAGAGACCCAGTACTTC	CATSRNRVGETQYF
TRBD2	TRBV12-3/TRBV12-4	TRBJ2-1	NA	TGTGCCAGCGGAGCGAGCGGGAACTATTACAATGAGCAGTTCTTC	CASGASGNYYNEQFF
NA	TRBV15	TRBJ1-1	NA	TGTGCCACCAGCAGAAAGGGGGACGGCACTGAAGCTTTCTTT	CATSRKGDGTEAFF
NA	TRBV19	TRBJ2-2	many	TGTGCCAGTAGTATTGGGCAGGTGAACACCGGGGAGCTGTTTTTT	CASSIGQVNTGELFF
NA	TRBV6-1	TRBJ2-7	many	TGTGCCAGCACGGGGCGGAACTCCTACGAGCAGTACTTC	CASTGRNSYEQYF